This is a list of T cell receptor beta chains from one sample in a study of blood T cell repertoires in COVID-19. Assay used: immunoSEQ multiplex PCR; TCRdb lists only in-frame clones, some missing. The sample contains about 4,900 clones, roughly 70% of which appear only once. The specimen sequenced was peripheral blood. All receptors come from a human donor in a cohort sampled during active COVID-19. Both conserved end residues are part of each CDR3. Fields, in order: J gene, D gene, V gene, clone size, CDR3 protein, CDR3 DNA. D genes are given only for firm matches. Only part of the rows carry a size: once, few, many, or a class if the clone is expanded.

j_call: TRBJ1-3
d_call: NA
v_call: TRBV9
clone_size: NA
cdr3_aa: CASSALSRDTIYF
cdr3_nt: TGTGCCAGCAGCGCCCTAAGTCGAGACACCATATATTTT

j_call: TRBJ1-2
d_call: NA
v_call: TRBV5-1
clone_size: few
cdr3_aa: CASSLGTGTGYTF
cdr3_nt: TGCGCCAGCAGCTTGGGAACAGGGACTGGCTACACCTTC

j_call: TRBJ1-1
d_call: NA
v_call: TRBV13
clone_size: NA
cdr3_aa: CASSPLTEAFF
cdr3_nt: TGTGCCAGCAGCCCCTTAACTGAAGCTTTCTTT

j_call: TRBJ2-1
d_call: NA
v_call: TRBV5-1
clone_size: NA
cdr3_aa: CASSPREVDEQFF
cdr3_nt: TGCGCCAGCAGCCCTCGCGAAGTAGATGAGCAGTTCTTC

j_call: TRBJ2-1
d_call: NA
v_call: TRBV7-3
clone_size: few
cdr3_aa: CASSPSAGSYNEQFF
cdr3_nt: TGTGCCAGCAGCCCCTCAGCGGGCTCCTACAATGAGCAGTTCTTC

j_call: TRBJ1-5
d_call: TRBD1
v_call: TRBV5-5
clone_size: NA
cdr3_aa: CASSNRGGGNQPQHF
cdr3_nt: TGTGCCAGCAGCAACAGGGGGGGAGGCAATCAGCCCCAGCATTTT

j_call: TRBJ2-7
d_call: NA
v_call: TRBV5-1
clone_size: NA
cdr3_aa: CASSLRGRRYEQYF
cdr3_nt: TGCGCCAGCAGCTTGAGGGGCCGCCGCTACGAGCAGTACTTC

j_call: TRBJ2-6
d_call: NA
v_call: TRBV9
clone_size: NA
cdr3_aa: CASSVPLTGANVLTF
cdr3_nt: TGTGCCAGCAGCGTTCCCCTAACTGGGGCCAACGTCCTGACTTTC

j_call: TRBJ2-3
d_call: NA
v_call: TRBV7-2
clone_size: NA
cdr3_aa: CASSLREPRTDTQYF
cdr3_nt: TGTGCCAGCAGCTTGAGGGAGCCCCGCACAGATACGCAGTATTTT

j_call: TRBJ1-1
d_call: TRBD1
v_call: TRBV6-5
clone_size: NA
cdr3_aa: CASSYSTGTAEAFF
cdr3_nt: TGTGCCAGCAGTTACTCGACAGGGACTGCCGAAGCTTTCTTT

j_call: TRBJ1-3
d_call: NA
v_call: TRBV4-1
clone_size: once
cdr3_aa: CASSQTRGYPSGNTIYF
cdr3_nt: TGCGCCAGCAGCCAGACAAGGGGTTATCCTTCTGGAAACACCATATATTTT

j_call: TRBJ1-1
d_call: TRBD1
v_call: TRBV7-2
clone_size: NA
cdr3_aa: CASSRRQGARNTEAFF
cdr3_nt: TGTGCCAGCAGCAGGCGACAGGGGGCGCGGAACACTGAAGCTTTCTTT

j_call: TRBJ2-7
d_call: NA
v_call: TRBV9
clone_size: NA
cdr3_aa: CASSPPGNYEQYF
cdr3_nt: TGTGCCAGCAGCCCCCCAGGGAACTACGAGCAGTACTTC

j_call: TRBJ1-5
d_call: NA
v_call: TRBV7-9
clone_size: NA
cdr3_aa: CASSLEGQANQPQHF
cdr3_nt: TGTGCCAGCAGCTTAGAAGGCCAGGCGAATCAGCCCCAGCATTTT

j_call: TRBJ2-6
d_call: NA
v_call: TRBV24-1
clone_size: NA
cdr3_aa: CATSESQGLSSGANVLTF
cdr3_nt: TGTGCCACCAGTGAATCACAGGGCCTGAGCTCTGGGGCCAACGTCCTGACTTTC

j_call: TRBJ2-1
d_call: TRBD2
v_call: TRBV7-3
clone_size: NA
cdr3_aa: CASSLIGASLAGKNNEQFF
cdr3_nt: TGTGCCAGCAGCTTAATAGGGGCCTCCCTAGCGGGGAAGAACAATGAGCAGTTCTTC

j_call: TRBJ2-3
d_call: NA
v_call: TRBV19
clone_size: NA
cdr3_aa: CASRPTGTSTDTQYF
cdr3_nt: TGTGCCAGTAGACCCACAGGAACTAGCACAGATACGCAGTATTTT

j_call: TRBJ2-7
d_call: TRBD1
v_call: TRBV9
clone_size: NA
cdr3_aa: CASQRDSSYEQYF
cdr3_nt: TGTGCCTCCCAAAGGGACAGCTCCTACGAGCAGTACTTC